Presented here are 17 T cell receptor beta chains from one specimen sequenced in a study of blood T cell repertoires in COVID-19. The table came from immunoSEQ multiplex PCR; TCRdb's copy has only in-frame clones and leaves some out. The table lists some 180,000 clones, more than 70% of them singletons, with under 6.5% in the top ten. The sample was peripheral blood. The receptor set was obtained from a middle-aged man with active or convalescent COVID-19.

The chain employs TRBV29-1 and TRBJ2-5; D might be TRBD2 (6 bases). V gave up 1 base and J gave up 9 bases, with 15 bases separating them. This CDR3 region has 13 residues. Germline-derived CDR1 and CDR2 are SQVTM and ANQGSEA. CDR3 in amino acids: CSVEVQTTGAQYF. The DNA of the CDR3 is TGCAGCGTTGAAGTTCAAACTACGGGGGCCCAGTACTTC.

This sequence joins TRBV5-1 and TRBJ1-3; no clear D. V was shortened by 2 bases and J by 3 bases, with 18 bases between the two germline ends. The CDR3 sequence is 17 residues long. Germline lookup yields CDR1 SGHRS and CDR2 YFSETQ. This CDR3 is CASSLTAGLSFGNTIYF. For the CDR3, the DNA is TGCGCCAGCAGCTTAACAGCAGGACTATCGTTTGGAAACACCATATATTTT.

The chain has TRBV11-1 and TRBJ2-1, with a weak D call TRBD1 (5 bases). V was cut by 5 bases and J by 8 bases, with 13 bases left in between. Germline V CDR1 and CDR2: SGHAT, FQDESV (reference sequence). This CDR3 comprises 13 residues. CDR3 protein: CASSPNRRHEQFF. The CDR3 bases are TGTGCCAGCAGCCCGAACAGGCGCCATGAGCAGTTCTTC.

In regard to this clone: One end of the junction varies from germline; a read error may be responsible. V gene TRBV2 combines with J gene TRBJ1-5; 8 bases line up with TRBD1. The CDR3 consists of 15 residues. Germline lookup yields CDR1 SNHLY and CDR2 FYNNEI. The CDR3 loop reads CASCETGDSNQPQHF. In DNA, the CDR3 is TGTGCCAGCTGTGAGACAGGGGATAGCAATCAGCCCCAGCATTTT.

This clone was detected only once. This sequence joins TRBV6-5 and TRBJ2-3; no clear D gene. The V and J ends lost 7 bases and 0 bases respectively, with 8 bases between them. Germline CDR1 and CDR2: MNHEY and SVGAGI. This CDR3 is built from 13 residues. This chain's CDR3 is CASTDSSTDTQYF. CDR3 coding DNA: TGTGCCAGCACAGACTCAAGCACAGATACGCAGTATTTT.

The chain recombines TRBV9 with TRBJ1-1, with 9 bases that match TRBD1. CDR3 size: 17 residues. V dropped 4 bases and J dropped 0; count of bases not matched to a gene: 10. CDR1 and CDR2 (germline): SGDLS, YYNGEE. In nucleotides, the CDR3 is TGTGCCAGCAGCAAGGGACAGGGATTCATCATGAACACTGAAGCTTTCTTT. It yields the protein CASSKGQGFIMNTEAFF.

V is TRBV14 and J is TRBJ2-7, with TRBD2 as a possible D gene (6 bases). The CDR3 runs to 12 residues. V lost 8 bases and J 2 bases, leaving 10 bases between the germline ends. Germline CDR1 and CDR2: SGHDN and FVKESK. CDR3 in amino acids: CASGGLAYEQYF. The CDR3 DNA reads as TGTGCCAGCGGGGGGTTAGCCTACGAGCAGTACTTC. The entire variable domain, with the rest obtained from reference TRBV14 and TRBJ2-7, is as follows: EAGVTQFPSHSVIEKGQTVTLRCDPISGHDNLYWYRRVMGKEIKFLLHFVKESKQDESGMPNNRFLAERTGGTYSTLKVQPAELEDSGVYFCASGGLAYEQYFGPGTRLTVT.

This clone came up once. The chain joins TRBV11-3 to TRBJ2-3; a possible D gene is TRBD1 (5 bases). CDR1 is SGHNT and CDR2 is YENEEA in the germline V gene. This CDR3 has 16 amino acids. Trimming took 1 base from V and 6 from J, leaving 17 bases between them. CDR3 bases: TGTGCCAGCAGCTTAGTCATTGGTCTGGGGCCCGATACGCAGTATTTT. It codes for CASSLVIGLGPDTQYF.

The V call is TRBV10-3, the J call TRBJ1-2, with D possibly being TRBD1 (5 bases). CDR1 is ENHRY, CDR2 SYGVKD, per germline. This CDR3 comprises 13 residues. Trimming shortened V by 2 bases and J by 5 bases, and 9 bases separated the two germline ends. The CDR3 sequence is CAISEVDSYGYTF. The CDR3 DNA follows: TGTGCCATCAGTGAGGTTGACAGTTATGGCTACACCTTC.

This clone appeared once. DNA for the CDR3: TGTGCCAGCAGAAGGACTAGCGGGGGCAATGAGCAGTTCTTC. Its protein is CASRRTSGGNEQFF. The chain links TRBV6-5 to TRBJ2-1; TRBD2 agrees at 13 bases. Germline V gene lookup returns CDR1 MNHEY and CDR2 SVGAGI. The CDR3 sequence is 14 residues long. V lost 6 bases to trimming and J lost 6 bases; unmatched junction nucleotides: 2.

The chain has TRBV2 and TRBJ2-6; D is perhaps TRBD1 (6 bases). CDR3 size: 16 residues. Germline values: CDR1 SNHLY, CDR2 FYNNEI. V was pared by 7 bases and J by 2 bases, with 15 bases between. DNA for the CDR3: TGTGCCAGCACCGACAGGATTGGTGCTGGGGCCAACGTCCTGACTTTC. Its translation is CASTDRIGAGANVLTF.

CDR3 in amino acids: CSASGRDYGYTF. DNA of the CDR3: TGCAGTGCTAGTGGGCGGGACTATGGCTACACCTTC. The chain has TRBV20-1 and TRBJ1-2; D is unclear. The CDR3 is 12 residues long. Trimming left V 3 bases short and J 3 bases short, with 8 bases between. The germline V gene encodes CDR1 DFQATT and CDR2 SNEGSKA (reference sequence).

The rearrangement uses TRBV19 and TRBJ2-1, with 9 bases fitting TRBD2. Germline trimming cut 5 bases from V and 8 bases from J; bases unmatched to any gene: 7. The CDR3 loop spans 14 amino acids. From germline, CDR1 is LNHDA and CDR2 SQIVND (reference sequence). Written as DNA, the CDR3 is TGTGCCAGTAGTTTAGGACTAGCGATCCATGAGCAGTTCTTC. It specifies CASSLGLAIHEQFF.

V gene TRBV12-3 or TRBV12-4 combines with J gene TRBJ2-3; 8 bases fit TRBD2. The CDR3 runs 11 residues. V dropped 6 bases and J dropped 8; count of bases not matched to a gene: 1. The chain's CDR3 is CASRAGGTQYF. DNA of the CDR3: TGTGCCAGCAGGGCGGGGGGTACGCAGTATTTT.

The chain has TRBV7-2 and TRBJ1-3; D not certain. The CDR3 is 15 residues long. V lost 3 bases to trimming and J lost 0 bases, with 9 bases between them. Germline V lookup: CDR1 SGHTA, CDR2 FQGNSA. CDR3 nucleotide sequence: TGTGCCAGCAGCTTTGGAGGTTTCTCTGGAAACACCATATATTTT. Translating it yields CASSFGGFSGNTIYF.

The CDR3 region has the DNA TGTGCCAGTAGTTTTGGGGCGGGGACAGGAACAGAGACCCAGTACTTC. It translates to CASSFGAGTGTETQYF. V is TRBV19 and J is TRBJ2-5; 8 bases align to TRBD1. Per germline, CDR1 LNHDA and CDR2 SQIVND (reference sequence). The CDR3 is 16 amino acids. The V and J ends lost 5 bases and 4 bases, in that order; junction bases with no gene match: 12.

This clone came up once. The chain links TRBV15 to TRBJ1-5, with TRBD1 matching over 8 bases. Germline V gene sequence: CDR1 LNHNV, CDR2 YYDKDF (reference sequence). Germline trimming cut 5 bases from V and 1 base from J; bases unmatched to any gene: 1. This CDR3 spans 14 amino acids. CDR3 loop: CATSGDRSNQPQHF. For the CDR3, the DNA is TGTGCCACCAGCGGGGACAGGAGCAATCAGCCCCAGCATTTT.